The present T cell receptor beta chain was sequenced within a study of blood T cell repertoires in COVID-19. Patients at the Seattle site were enrolled during active infection and followed longitudinally. Profiled with immunoSEQ multiplex PCR; TCRdb holds only in-frame clones, not every one. The sample yields 20,000 to 30,000 clones, around four fifths seen once. V lost 4 bases and J lost 3, with 13 bases in between. Germline-derived CDR1 and CDR2 are LNHDA and SQIVND (reference sequence). The length of the CDR3 is 14 residues. This TCR came from a woman aged 70-85 years with COVID-19, enrolled during active disease. Sequencing input: peripheral blood. V gene TRBV19 combines with J gene TRBJ2-7; maybe TRBD1 (6 bases). The CDR3 nucleotides are TGTGCCAGTAGTAGACCGGGACAACTCTACGAGCAGTACTTC. It yields the protein CASSRPGQLYEQYF.